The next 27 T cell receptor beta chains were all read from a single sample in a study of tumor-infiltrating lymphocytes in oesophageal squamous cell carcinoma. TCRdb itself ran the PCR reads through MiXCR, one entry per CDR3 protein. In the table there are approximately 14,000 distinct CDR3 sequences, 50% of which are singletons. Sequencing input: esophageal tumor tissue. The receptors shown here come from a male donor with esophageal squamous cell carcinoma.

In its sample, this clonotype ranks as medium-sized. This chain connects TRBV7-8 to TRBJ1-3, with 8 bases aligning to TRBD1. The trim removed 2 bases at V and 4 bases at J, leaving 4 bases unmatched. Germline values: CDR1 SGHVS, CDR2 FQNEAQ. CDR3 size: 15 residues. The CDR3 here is CASSLNRDRGNTIYF. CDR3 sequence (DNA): TGTGCCAGCAGCTTAAACAGGGACAGGGGAAACACCATATATTTT. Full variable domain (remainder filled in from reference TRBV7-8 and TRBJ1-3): GAGVSQSPRYKVAKRGQDVALRCDPISGHVSLFWYQQALGQGPEFLTYFQNEAQLDKSGLPSDRFFAERPEGSVSTLKIQRTQQEDSAVYLCASSLNRDRGNTIYFGEGSWLTVV.

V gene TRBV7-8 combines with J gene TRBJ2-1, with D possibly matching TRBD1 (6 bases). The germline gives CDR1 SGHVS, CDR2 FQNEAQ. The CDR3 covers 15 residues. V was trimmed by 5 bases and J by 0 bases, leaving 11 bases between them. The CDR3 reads CASSGRGSSYNEQFF. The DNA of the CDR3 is TGTGCCAGCAGCGGCAGGGGATCCTCCTACAATGAGCAGTTCTTC.

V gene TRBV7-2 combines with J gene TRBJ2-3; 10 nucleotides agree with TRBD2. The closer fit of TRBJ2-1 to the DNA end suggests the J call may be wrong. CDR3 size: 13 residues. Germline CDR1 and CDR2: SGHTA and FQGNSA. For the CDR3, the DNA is TGTGCCAGCAGTTCACTAGCGGGATATGAGCAGTTCTTC. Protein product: CASSSLAGYEQFF.

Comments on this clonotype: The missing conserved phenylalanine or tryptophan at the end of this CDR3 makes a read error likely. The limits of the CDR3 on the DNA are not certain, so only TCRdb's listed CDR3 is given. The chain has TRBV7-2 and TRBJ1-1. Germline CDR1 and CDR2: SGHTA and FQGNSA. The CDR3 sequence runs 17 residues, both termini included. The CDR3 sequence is CASSSVAGDYNEQFFGQ.

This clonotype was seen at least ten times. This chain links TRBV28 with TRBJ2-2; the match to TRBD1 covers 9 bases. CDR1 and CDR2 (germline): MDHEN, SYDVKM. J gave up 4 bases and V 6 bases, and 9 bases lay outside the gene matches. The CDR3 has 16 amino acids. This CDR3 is CASSLQGARGTGELFF. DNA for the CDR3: TGTGCCAGCAGCCTACAGGGGGCGCGGGGCACCGGGGAGCTGTTTTTT.

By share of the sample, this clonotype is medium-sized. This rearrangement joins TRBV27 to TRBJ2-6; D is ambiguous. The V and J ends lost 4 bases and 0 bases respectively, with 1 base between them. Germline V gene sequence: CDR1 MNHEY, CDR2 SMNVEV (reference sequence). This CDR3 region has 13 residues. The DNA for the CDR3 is TGTGCCAGCAGTTACTCTGGGGCCAACGTCCTGACTTTC. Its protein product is CASSYSGANVLTF.

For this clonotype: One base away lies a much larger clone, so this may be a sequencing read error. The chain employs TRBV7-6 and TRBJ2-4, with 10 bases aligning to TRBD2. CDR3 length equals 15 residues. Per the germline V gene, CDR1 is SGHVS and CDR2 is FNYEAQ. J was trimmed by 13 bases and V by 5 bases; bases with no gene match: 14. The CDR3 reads CASSRSGRSYNEQYF. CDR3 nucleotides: TGTGCCAGCAGCCGTAGCGGGAGGTCCTACAATGAGCAGTACTTC.

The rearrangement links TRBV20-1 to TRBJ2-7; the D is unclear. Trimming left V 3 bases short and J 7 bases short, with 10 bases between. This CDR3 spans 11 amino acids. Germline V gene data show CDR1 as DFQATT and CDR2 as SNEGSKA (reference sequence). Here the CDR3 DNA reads TGCAGTGCTAGTCTGGCGAATGAGCAGTACTTC. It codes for CSASLANEQYF.

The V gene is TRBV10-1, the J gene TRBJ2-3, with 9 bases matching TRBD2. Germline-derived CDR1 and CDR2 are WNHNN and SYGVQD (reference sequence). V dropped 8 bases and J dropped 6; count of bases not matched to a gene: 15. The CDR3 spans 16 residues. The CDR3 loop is CASDNLTSGSCDTQYF. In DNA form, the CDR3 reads TGCGCCAGCGATAATCTGACTAGCGGATCTTGCGATACGCAGTATTTT.

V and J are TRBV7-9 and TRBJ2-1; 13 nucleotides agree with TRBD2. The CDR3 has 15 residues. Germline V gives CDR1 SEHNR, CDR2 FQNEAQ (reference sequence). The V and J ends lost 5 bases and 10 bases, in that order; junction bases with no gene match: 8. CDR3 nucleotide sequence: TGTGCCAGCAGCACCGGGACTAGCGGGATCAGGGAGCAGTTCTTC. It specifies CASSTGTSGIREQFF.

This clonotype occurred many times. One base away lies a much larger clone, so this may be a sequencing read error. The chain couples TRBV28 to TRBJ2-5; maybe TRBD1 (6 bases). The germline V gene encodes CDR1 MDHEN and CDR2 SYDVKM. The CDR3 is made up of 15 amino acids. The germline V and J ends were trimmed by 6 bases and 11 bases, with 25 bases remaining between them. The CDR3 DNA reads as TGTGCCAGCAGCAAAGGGGGTTCGACCTACAATGAGCAGTACTTC. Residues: CASSKGGSTYNEQYF.

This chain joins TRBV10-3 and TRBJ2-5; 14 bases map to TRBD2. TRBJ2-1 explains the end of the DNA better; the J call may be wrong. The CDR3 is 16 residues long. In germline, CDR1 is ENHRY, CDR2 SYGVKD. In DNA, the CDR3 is TGTGCCATCAGTGCGGGGACTAGCGGGGGCCTCGGTGAGCAGTTCTTC. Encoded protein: CAISAGTSGGLGEQFF.

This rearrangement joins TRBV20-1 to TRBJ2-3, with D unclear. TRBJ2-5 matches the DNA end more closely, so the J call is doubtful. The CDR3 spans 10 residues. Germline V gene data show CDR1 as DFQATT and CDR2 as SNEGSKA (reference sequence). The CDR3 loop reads CSANVETQYF. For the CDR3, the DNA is TGCAGTGCTAACGTAGAGACCCAGTACTTC.

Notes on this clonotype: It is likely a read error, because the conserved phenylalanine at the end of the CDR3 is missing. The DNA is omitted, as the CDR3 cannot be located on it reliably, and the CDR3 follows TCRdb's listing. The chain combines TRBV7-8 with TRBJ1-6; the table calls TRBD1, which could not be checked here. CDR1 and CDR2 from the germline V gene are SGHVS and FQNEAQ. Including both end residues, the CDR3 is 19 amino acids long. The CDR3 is CASSLARGGGATGGSGVSG.

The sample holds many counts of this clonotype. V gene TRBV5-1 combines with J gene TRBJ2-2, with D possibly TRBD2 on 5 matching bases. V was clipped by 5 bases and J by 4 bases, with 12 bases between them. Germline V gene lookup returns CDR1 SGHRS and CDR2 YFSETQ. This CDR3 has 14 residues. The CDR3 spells CASRDGVGTGELFF. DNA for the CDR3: TGCGCCAGCAGGGACGGGGTCGGCACCGGGGAGCTGTTTTTT. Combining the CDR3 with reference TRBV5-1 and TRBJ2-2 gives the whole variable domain KAGVTQTPRYLIKTRGQQVTLSCSPISGHRSVSWYQQTPGQGLQFLFEYFSETQRNKGNFPGRFSGRQFSNSRSEMNVSTLELGDSALYLCASRDGVGTGELFFGEGSRLTVL.

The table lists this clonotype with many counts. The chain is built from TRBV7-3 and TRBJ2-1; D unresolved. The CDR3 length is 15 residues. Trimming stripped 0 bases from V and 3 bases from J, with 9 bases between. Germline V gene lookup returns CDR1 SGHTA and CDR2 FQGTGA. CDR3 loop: CASSLTSQGYNEQFF. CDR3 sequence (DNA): TGTGCCAGCAGCTTAACGTCTCAAGGCTACAATGAGCAGTTCTTC.

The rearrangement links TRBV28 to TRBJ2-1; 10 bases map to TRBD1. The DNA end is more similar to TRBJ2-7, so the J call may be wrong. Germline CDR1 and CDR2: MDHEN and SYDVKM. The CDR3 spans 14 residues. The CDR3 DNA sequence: TGTGCCAGCAGGGGGGGACAGGGGATCTACGAGCAGTACTTC. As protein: CASRGGQGIYEQYF.

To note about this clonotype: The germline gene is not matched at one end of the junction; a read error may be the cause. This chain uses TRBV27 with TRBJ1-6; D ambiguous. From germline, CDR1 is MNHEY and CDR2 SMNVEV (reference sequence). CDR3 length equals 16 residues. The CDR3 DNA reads TGTGCCAGCAGTTTATACGGCAGCGGCCCTTCTTACGAGCAGTACTTT. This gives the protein CASSLYGSGPSYEQYF.

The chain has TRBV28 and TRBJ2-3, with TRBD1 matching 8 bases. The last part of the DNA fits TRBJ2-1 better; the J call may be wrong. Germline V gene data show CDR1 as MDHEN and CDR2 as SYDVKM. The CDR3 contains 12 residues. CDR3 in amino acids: CASKGQGGEQFF. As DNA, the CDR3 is TGTGCCAGCAAAGGACAGGGAGGAGAGCAGTTCTTC.

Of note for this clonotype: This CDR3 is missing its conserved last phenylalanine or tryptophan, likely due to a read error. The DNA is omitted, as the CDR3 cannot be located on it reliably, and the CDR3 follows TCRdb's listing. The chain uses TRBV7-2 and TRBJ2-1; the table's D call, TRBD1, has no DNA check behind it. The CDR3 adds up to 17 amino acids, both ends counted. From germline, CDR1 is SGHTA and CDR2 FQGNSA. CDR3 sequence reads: CASSLVSRGGHEQYFGN.

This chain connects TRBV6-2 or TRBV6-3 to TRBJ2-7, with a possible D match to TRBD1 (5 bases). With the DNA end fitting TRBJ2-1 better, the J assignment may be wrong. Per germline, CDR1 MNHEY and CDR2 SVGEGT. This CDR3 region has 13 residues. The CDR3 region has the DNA TGTGCCAGCAGTTACGGGGCGGCTAATGAGCAGTTCTTC. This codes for CASSYGAANEQFF.

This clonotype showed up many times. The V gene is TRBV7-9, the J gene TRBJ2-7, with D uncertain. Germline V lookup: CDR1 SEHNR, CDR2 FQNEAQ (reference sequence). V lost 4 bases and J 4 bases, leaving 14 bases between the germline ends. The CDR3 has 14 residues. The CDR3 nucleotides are TGTGCCAGCAGCTCGTTCCCCCTCCTTTACGAGCAGTACTTC. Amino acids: CASSSFPLLYEQYF.

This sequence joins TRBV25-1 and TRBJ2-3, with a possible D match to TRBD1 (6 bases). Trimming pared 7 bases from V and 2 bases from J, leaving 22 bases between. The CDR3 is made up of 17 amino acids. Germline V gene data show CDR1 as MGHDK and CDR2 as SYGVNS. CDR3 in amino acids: CASTNAGMGAVTDTQYF. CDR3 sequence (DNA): TGTGCCAGCACCAACGCAGGGATGGGGGCCGTCACAGATACGCAGTATTTT. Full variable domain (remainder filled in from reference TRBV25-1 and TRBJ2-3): EADIYQTPRYLVIGTGKKITLECSQTMGHDKMYWYQQDPGMELHLIHYSYGVNSTEKGDLSSESTVSRIRTEHFPLTLESARPSHTSQYLCASTNAGMGAVTDTQYFGPGTRLTVL.

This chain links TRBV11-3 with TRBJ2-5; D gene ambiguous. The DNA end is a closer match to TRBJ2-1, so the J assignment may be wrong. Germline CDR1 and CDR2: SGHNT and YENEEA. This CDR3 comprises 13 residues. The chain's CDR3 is CASSSWTYNEQFF. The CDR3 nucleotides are TGTGCCAGCAGCTCGTGGACGTACAATGAGCAGTTCTTC.

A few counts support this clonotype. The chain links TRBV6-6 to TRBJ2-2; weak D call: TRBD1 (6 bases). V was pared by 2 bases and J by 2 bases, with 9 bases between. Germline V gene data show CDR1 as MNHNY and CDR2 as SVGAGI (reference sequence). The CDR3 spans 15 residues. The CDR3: CASSYRTDNTGELFF. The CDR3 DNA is TGTGCCAGCAGTTACCGGACAGATAACACCGGGGAGCTGTTTTTT.

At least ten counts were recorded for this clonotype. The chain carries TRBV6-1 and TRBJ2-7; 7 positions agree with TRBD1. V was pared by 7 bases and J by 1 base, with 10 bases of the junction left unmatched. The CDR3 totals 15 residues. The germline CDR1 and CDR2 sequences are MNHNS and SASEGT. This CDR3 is CASTLRTGTSYEQYF. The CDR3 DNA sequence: TGTGCCAGCACCCTAAGGACAGGAACTTCCTACGAGCAGTACTTC.

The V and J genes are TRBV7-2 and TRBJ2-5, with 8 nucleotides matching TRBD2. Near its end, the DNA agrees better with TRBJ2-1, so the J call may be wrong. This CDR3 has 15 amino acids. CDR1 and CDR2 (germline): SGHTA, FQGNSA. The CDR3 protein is CASSPIAGKGVEQFF. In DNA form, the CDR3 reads TGTGCCAGCAGCCCAATAGCGGGAAAGGGAGTTGAGCAGTTCTTC.